This T cell receptor beta chain is drawn from a study of monozygotic twins with inflammatory bowel disease (dated by TCRdb to between 2019 and 2020). Notes on the research overall: In total, about 30 monozygotic twin pairs made up the full study: 19 Danish pairs, all IBD-discordant, plus nine German pairs, of which four were IBD-concordant and five were IBD-discordant. The search for disease-associated traits relied mainly on comparing IBD patients with their genetically identical healthy co-twins within discordant pairs. Each individual had, on average, about 151 000 unique TCRalpha sequences and 181 000 unique TCRbeta sequences available for analysis. Results and caveats for the whole study, not just this receptor: Repertoire similarity did not differ between concordant and discordant twins, possibly due to limited statistical power. Distinction between different T cell subtypes could not be achieved in the analysis. Differing immunosuppressive treatments among patients may have added background noise and inter-individual variability to the repertoires. TCRbeta repertoire diversity, by inverse Simpson index, was decreased in IBD patients compared with their healthy co-twins. Compared with healthy twins, IBD patients had fewer clonotypes in common with other individuals, a difference most pronounced in patients showing signs of disease activity. No single strong signal or clonotype linked to IBD turned up in the results, so the idea that one exists was not supported.

An approximately 2.6 ml peripheral blood sample was drawn into PAXgene tubes per donor and stored at -80°C. Total RNA was isolated from whole blood with the PAXgene blood miRNA kit on an automated QIAcube, without T cell sorting. Peripheral blood from monozygotic twin pairs who were concordant or discordant for inflammatory bowel disease underwent deep TCRalpha and TCRbeta repertoire profiling using unique molecular barcoding. Smoking habits were recorded for all twin pairs, with individuals classified as current, former or never smokers. Libraries were made using 5' RACE. Each TCR library was prepared from about 3.5 ug of total RNA. For each sample, cDNA was synthesized in eight separate reactions using SMARTScribe reverse transcriptase. Unique molecular identifiers containing a 6-nucleotide sample barcode were introduced through template switching during cDNA synthesis. Two nested PCRs of approximately 16 and 9 cycles amplified the TCRalpha and TCRbeta cDNA, and bead purification followed each PCR. Before amplification, the cDNA was treated with uracil DNA-glycosylase and purified using the QIAquick PCR purification kit. In the second PCR, Illumina TruSeq-compatible adapters and sample-specific barcodes were added. TapeStation and Qubit were used to check library quality and concentration, and 4 to 6 ng of each library went into the pool. Sequencing of pooled libraries was carried out on an Illumina HiSeq2500 single-index Rapid Run using 2 x 100 bp reads and custom sequencing primers. The source study handled its data this way. MiGEC version 1.2.6 was used for UMI-based consensus assembly, which corrected PCR and sequencing errors. MiXCR version 2.1.1 handled V(D)J alignment, clonotype assembly and CDR3 extraction. To normalise gene usage, clonotype sharing and MAIT/NKT TCR abundance, the analysis used the top 1000, 10 000 and 20 000 clonotypes per sample. After downsampling to 27 000 UMIs, diversity was calculated as the inverse Simpson index using the vegan R package. Paired Mann-Whitney U tests were applied to discordant twin pairs, and Benjamini-Hochberg correction was used for multiple testing. TCRdb reprocessed the sequencing reads and holds a single record per CDR3 protein sequence, with no DNA. The V and J calls, along with clone size, are taken from TCRdb and not from the paper's own processing. The sample's own table lists 350,000 to 500,000 distinct CDR3 sequences. Jointly, the top ten make up 2% to 2.5% of the sample.

The germline V gene sets CDR1 to LGHNA and CDR2 to YNFKEQ. The CDR3 contains 14 residues, cysteine and phenylalanine counted. The DNA is not on file. Comments on this clonotype: What antigen it recognizes has not been identified.

The receptor's source is a human donor with ulcerative colitis or Crohn's disease, or a healthy co-twin of an affected twin (not recorded which). Sequencing was performed on blood. The sequence links TRBV4-2 to TRBJ1-6; the D gene TCRdb calls, TRBD1, cannot be checked with no DNA. The encoded CDR3 is CASSLDRDDSPLHF.